This TCR beta chain was captured by sequencing in a study of T cells in Graves' hyperthyroidism and ophthalmopathy. This CDR3 is 11 amino acids long. Germline V gene sequence: CDR1 SQVTM, CDR2 ANQGSEA. Between the trimmed V and J ends, which lost 4 bases and 4 bases, there was a span of 5 bases. Researchers amplified the TCR beta CDR3 regions from RNA transcripts. When the TCR CDR3 underwent first-round RT-PCR, the HTBI primer set was used. TCRdb re-called the multiplex PCR reads through MiXCR, storing one row per CDR3 protein. The sample gives roughly 500,000 distinct CDR3 sequences, around 50% of which show up once; approximately 44% is in the top ten.

Sequenced sample: peripheral blood or thyroid tissue (not recorded which). This rearrangement joins TRBV29-1 to TRBJ1-3; no clear D. The sequence derives from an adult woman with Graves' disease, either hyperthyroidism or ophthalmopathy (not recorded which). CDR3 loop: CSVVEGNTIYF. The DNA for the CDR3 is TGCAGCGTTGTCGAAGGAAACACCATATATTTT.